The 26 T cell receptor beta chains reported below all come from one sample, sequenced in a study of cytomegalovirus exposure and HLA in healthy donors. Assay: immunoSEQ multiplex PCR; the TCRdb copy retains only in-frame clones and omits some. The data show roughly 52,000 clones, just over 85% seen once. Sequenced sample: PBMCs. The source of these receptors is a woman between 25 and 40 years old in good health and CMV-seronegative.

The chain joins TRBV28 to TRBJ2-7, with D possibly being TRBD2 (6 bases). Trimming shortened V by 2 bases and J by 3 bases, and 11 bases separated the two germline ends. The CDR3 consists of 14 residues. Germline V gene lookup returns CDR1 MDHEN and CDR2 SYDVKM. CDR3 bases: TGTGCCAGCAGTTTAATTCGGAGGGGCTACGAGCAGTACTTC. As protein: CASSLIRRGYEQYF.

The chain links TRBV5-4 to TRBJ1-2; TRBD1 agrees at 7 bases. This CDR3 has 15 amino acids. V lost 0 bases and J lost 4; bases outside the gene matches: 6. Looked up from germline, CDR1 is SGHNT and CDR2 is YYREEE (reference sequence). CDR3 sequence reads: CASSLEGGAIYGYTF. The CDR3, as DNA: TGTGCCAGCAGCTTGGAAGGGGGCGCGATCTATGGCTACACCTTC.

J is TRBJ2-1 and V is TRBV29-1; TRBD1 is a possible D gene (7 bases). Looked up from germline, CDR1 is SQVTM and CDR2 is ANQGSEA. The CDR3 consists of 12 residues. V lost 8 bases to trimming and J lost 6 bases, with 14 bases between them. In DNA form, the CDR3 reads TGCAGCCATCGGAGGGGGCCCAATGAGCAGTTCTTC. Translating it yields CSHRRGPNEQFF.

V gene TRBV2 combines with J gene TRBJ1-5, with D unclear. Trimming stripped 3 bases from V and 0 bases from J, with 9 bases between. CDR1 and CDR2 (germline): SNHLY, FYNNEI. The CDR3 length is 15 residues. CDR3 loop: CASSERQISNQPQHF. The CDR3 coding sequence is TGTGCCAGCAGTGAGCGACAAATTAGCAATCAGCCCCAGCATTTT.

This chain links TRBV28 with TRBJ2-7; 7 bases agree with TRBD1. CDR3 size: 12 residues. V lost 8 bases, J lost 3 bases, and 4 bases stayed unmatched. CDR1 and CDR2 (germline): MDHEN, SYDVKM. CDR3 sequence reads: CASGTVRYEQYF. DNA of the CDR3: TGTGCCAGCGGGACAGTCCGCTACGAGCAGTACTTC.

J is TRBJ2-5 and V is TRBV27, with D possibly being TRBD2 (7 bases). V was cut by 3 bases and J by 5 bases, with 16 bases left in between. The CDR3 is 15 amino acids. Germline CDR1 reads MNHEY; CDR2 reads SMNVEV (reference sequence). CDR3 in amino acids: CASSLRGGGPETQYF. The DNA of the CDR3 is TGTGCCAGCAGTTTGAGAGGGGGAGGGCCGGAGACCCAGTACTTC.

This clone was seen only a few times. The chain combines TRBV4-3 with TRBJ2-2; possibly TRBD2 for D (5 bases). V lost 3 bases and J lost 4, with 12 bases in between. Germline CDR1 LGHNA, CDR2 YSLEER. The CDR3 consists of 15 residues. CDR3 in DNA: TGCGCCAGCAGCCAGATCGGGGAGTCCACCGGGGAGCTGTTTTTT. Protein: CASSQIGESTGELFF.

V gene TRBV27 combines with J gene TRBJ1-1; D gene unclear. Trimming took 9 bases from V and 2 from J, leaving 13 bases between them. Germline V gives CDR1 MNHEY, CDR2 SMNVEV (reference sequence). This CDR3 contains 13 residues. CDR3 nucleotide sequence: TGTGCCAGTCAATTGACTCGTAACACTGAAGCTTTCTTT. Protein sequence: CASQLTRNTEAFF.

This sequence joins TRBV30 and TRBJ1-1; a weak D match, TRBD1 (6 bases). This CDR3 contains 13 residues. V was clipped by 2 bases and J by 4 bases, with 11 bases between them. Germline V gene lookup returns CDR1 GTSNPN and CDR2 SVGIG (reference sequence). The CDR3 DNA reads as TGTGCCTGGAGTAATAGGGGGAGCACTGAAGCTTTCTTT. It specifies CAWSNRGSTEAFF.

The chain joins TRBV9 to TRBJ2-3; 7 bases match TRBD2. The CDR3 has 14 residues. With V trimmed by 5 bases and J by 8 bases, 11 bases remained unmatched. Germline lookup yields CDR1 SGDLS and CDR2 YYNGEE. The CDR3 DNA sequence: TGTGCCAGCAGGCCCAGCGGGGCTGGGGGTACGCAGTATTTT. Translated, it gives CASRPSGAGGTQYF.

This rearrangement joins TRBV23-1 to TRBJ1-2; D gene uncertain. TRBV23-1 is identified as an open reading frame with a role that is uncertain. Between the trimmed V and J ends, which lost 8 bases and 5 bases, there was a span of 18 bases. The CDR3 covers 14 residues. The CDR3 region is CASGLRRQAYGYTF. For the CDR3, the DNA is TGCGCCAGCGGGCTTCGTCGGCAGGCATATGGCTACACCTTC.

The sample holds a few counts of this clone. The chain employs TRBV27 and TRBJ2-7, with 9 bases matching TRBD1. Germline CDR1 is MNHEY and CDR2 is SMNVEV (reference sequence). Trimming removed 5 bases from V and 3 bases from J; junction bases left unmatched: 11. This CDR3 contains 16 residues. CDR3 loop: CASSLTPGQGYYEQYF. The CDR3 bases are TGTGCCAGCAGTCTCACCCCGGGACAGGGATACTACGAGCAGTACTTC.

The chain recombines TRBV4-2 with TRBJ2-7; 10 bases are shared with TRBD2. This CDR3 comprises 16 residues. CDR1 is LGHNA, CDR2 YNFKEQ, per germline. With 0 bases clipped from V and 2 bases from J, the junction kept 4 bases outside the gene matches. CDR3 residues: CASSQDRTSGAYEQYF. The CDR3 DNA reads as TGTGCCAGCAGCCAAGATCGTACTAGCGGGGCCTACGAGCAGTACTTC.

CDR3 in DNA: TGCGCCAGCAGGGGGGACAGTTCGAATGGCTACACCTTC. It is translated as CASRGDSSNGYTF. The V and J genes are TRBV10-1 and TRBJ1-2; 7 bases fit TRBD1. The V and J ends lost 6 bases and 6 bases, in that order; junction bases with no gene match: 7. Germline V lookup: CDR1 WNHNN, CDR2 SYGVQD (reference sequence). The CDR3 loop spans 13 amino acids.

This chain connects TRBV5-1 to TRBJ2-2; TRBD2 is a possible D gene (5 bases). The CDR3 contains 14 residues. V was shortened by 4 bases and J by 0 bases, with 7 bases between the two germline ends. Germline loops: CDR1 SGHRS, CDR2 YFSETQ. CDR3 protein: CASSAGANTGELFF. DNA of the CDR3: TGCGCCAGCAGCGCCGGGGCGAACACCGGGGAGCTGTTTTTT.

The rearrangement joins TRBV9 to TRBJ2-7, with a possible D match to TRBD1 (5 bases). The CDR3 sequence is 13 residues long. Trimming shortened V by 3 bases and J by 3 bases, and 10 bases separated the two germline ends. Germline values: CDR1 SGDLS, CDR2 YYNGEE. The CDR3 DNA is TGTGCCAGCAGCGCCCAGGGCAGCTACGAGCAGTACTTC. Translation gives CASSAQGSYEQYF.

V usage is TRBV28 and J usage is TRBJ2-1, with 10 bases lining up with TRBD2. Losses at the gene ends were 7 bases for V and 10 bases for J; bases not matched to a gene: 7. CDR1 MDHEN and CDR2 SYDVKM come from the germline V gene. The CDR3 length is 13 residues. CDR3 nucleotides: TGTGCCAGCAAGCGGGAGGGCCACGACGAGCAGTTCTTC. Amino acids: CASKREGHDEQFF.

In DNA, the CDR3 is TGTGCCAGCAGCTTAGTACGGAGTACCTACAATGAGCAGTTCTTC. Translated: CASSLVRSTYNEQFF. This chain joins TRBV7-9 and TRBJ2-1, with D hard to call. The CDR3 is 15 residues long. V lost 1 base and J lost 2, with 9 bases in between. Germline lookup yields CDR1 SEHNR and CDR2 FQNEAQ (reference sequence).

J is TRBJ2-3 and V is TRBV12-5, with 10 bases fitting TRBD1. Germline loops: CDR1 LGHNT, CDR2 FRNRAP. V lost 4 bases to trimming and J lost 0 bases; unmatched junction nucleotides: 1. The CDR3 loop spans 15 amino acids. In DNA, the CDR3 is TGTGCTAGTGGTTGGGGACAGGGGAGCACAGATACGCAGTATTTT. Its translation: CASGWGQGSTDTQYF.

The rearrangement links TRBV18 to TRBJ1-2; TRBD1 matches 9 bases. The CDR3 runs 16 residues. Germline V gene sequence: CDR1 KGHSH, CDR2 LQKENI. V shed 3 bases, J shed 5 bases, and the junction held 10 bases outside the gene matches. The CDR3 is CASSPKGQGRLYGYTF. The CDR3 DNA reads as TGTGCCAGCTCACCCAAAGGACAGGGGCGGTTGTATGGCTACACCTTC.

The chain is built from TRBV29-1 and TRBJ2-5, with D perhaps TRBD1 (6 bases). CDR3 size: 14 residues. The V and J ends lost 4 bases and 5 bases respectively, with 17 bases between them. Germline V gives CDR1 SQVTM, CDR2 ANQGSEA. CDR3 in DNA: TGCAGCGTTGGGGGCAGGGGCTTTGGGGAGACCCAGTACTTC. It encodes CSVGGRGFGETQYF.

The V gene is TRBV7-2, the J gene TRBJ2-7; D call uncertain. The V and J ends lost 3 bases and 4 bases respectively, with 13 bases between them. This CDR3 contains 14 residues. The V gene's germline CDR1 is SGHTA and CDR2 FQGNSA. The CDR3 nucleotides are TGTGCCAGCAGCTTTGGCGGTAATAGGTACGAGCAGTACTTC. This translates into CASSFGGNRYEQYF.

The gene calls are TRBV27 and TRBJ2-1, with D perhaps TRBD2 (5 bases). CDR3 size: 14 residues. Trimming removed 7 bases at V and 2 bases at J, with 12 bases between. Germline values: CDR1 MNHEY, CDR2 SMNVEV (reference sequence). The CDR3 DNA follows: TGTGCCAGCATCCAAAGCGGCCCCTACAATGAGCAGTTCTTC. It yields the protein CASIQSGPYNEQFF.

The DNA of the CDR3 is TGCGCCAGCAGCCAGGTACATGATTTATCCTACGAGCAGTACTTC. Amino acids: CASSQVHDLSYEQYF. The chain joins TRBV4-3 to TRBJ2-7; D unresolved. CDR1 LGHNA and CDR2 YSLEER come from the germline V gene. This CDR3 is 15 amino acids long. V was clipped by 3 bases and J by 1 base, with 13 bases between them.

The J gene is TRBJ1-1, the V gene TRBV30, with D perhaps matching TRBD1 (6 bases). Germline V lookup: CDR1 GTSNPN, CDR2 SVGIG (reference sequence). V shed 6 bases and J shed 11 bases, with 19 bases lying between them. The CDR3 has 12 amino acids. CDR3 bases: TGTGCCTGCACCCTGGGGGCAGGCGGGGCTTTCTTT. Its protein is CACTLGAGGAFF.

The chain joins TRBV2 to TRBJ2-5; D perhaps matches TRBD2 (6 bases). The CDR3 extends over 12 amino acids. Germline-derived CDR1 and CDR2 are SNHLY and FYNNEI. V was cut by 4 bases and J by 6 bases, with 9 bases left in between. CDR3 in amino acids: CASSAGRQTQYF. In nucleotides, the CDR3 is TGTGCCAGCAGTGCAGGGAGGCAGACCCAGTACTTC.